A selection of T cell receptor beta chains follows, all from one sample in a study of blood T cell repertoires in COVID-19. Sequencing used immunoSEQ multiplex PCR; TCRdb keeps in-frame clones, though not all of them. The sample yields 80,000 to 85,000 clones, about 80% seen once. Sequencing was performed on peripheral blood. All receptors derive from a human donor in a cohort sampled during active COVID-19. The CDR3 runs from the conserved cysteine through the conserved F or W. Fields, in order: V gene, CDR3 length, clone size, J gene, D gene, CDR3 DNA, CDR3 protein. The D gene is left open where the match is weak. Some rows mark clone size as missing; the rest say once, few, many or name a class of expanded clone.

TRBV5-1,17,.,TRBJ1-1,TRBD1,TGCGCCAGCAGCTTGGGCTTGGTCAGGGGGCCTGGAACTGAAGCTTTCTTT,CASSLGLVRGPGTEAFF
TRBV7-3,14,.,TRBJ2-2,.,TGTGCCAGCAGCGCACAGGGGAACACCGGGGAGCTGTTTTTT,CASSAQGNTGELFF
TRBV6-1,17,.,TRBJ2-2,TRBD2,TGTGCCAGCAGTGAAGTACTAGCGGGGGGGAACACCGGGGAGCTGTTTTTT,CASSEVLAGGNTGELFF
TRBV7-3,16,.,TRBJ2-2,TRBD1,TGTGCCAGCAGCTTAACCCCCAGGGGGACGGCCGGGGAGCTGTTTTTT,CASSLTPRGTAGELFF
TRBV11-2,15,.,TRBJ1-6,.,TGTGCCAGCAGGGTAACGACAACCAGGGGTTCACCCCTCCACTTT,CASRVTTTRGSPLHF
TRBV2,13,.,TRBJ1-1,.,TGTGCCAGCAGTGAGTCGACAGGCACTGAAGCTTTCTTT,CASSESTGTEAFF
TRBV6-5,14,.,TRBJ1-4,.,TGTGCCAGCAGCCTCCTTGCAACTAATGAAAAACTGTTTTTT,CASSLLATNEKLFF
TRBV10-3,13,.,TRBJ1-2,.,TGTGCCACGGGCAGCGGGGCAGATAGTGGCTACACCTTC,CATGSGADSGYTF
TRBV27,13,few,TRBJ1-1,.,TGTGCCAGCAGTTTGGGCAGGTTCTCTGAAGCTTTCTTT,CASSLGRFSEAFF
TRBV2,15,.,TRBJ2-2,TRBD1,TGTGCCAGCAGCCTGGACAGGGACGTTGGCGGGGAGCTGTTTTTT,CASSLDRDVGGELFF
TRBV3-1/TRBV3-2,17,.,TRBJ2-2,TRBD1,TGTGCCAGCAGCCGCCTGACAGGGACGAGGAACACCGGGGAGCTGTTTTTT,CASSRLTGTRNTGELFF
TRBV28,16,.,TRBJ2-1,.,TGTGCCAGCAGTTTATCCCCCGTTAGTGCCTACAATGAGCAGTTCTTC,CASSLSPVSAYNEQFF
TRBV5-5,14,few,TRBJ2-7,.,TGTGCCAGCAGCCTACTGACAGTAGGCTACGAGCAGTACTTC,CASSLLTVGYEQYF
TRBV2,13,.,TRBJ2-2,TRBD1,TGTGCCAGCACCAGGACAGGGTTGGGGGAGCTGTTTTTT,CASTRTGLGELFF
TRBV19,14,.,TRBJ1-5,.,TGTGCCAGTAGTAGCGGGGGGAGCAATCAGCCCCAGCATTTT,CASSSGGSNQPQHF
TRBV2,11,.,TRBJ2-7,.,TGTGCCAGCAGTACAGGGTTCGAGCAGTACTTC,CASSTGFEQYF
TRBV30,14,.,TRBJ2-7,TRBD1,TGTGCCTGGAGTGTAACAGGGGCCTTTCTGGGGCAGTACTTC,CAWSVTGAFLGQYF
TRBV7-9,15,few,TRBJ2-7,TRBD1,TGTGCCAGCAGCCCAGACAGGGGGCCTGCCTACGAGCAGTACTTC,CASSPDRGPAYEQYF
TRBV9,15,.,TRBJ2-6,.,TGTGCCAGCAGCGTAGCTAGCTCTGGGGCCAACGTCCTGACTTTC,CASSVASSGANVLTF
TRBV25-1,14,.,TRBJ2-1,TRBD2,TGTGCCAGCCAACGAGGACTAGCGGGCAATGAGCAGTTCTTC,CASQRGLAGNEQFF
TRBV28,19,.,TRBJ1-5,TRBD1,TGTGCCAGCAGTCCGAAGTGGGACAGGGGGCAAATAGGCAATCAGCCCCAGCATTTT,CASSPKWDRGQIGNQPQHF
TRBV10-2,13,.,TRBJ2-1,TRBD1,TGCGCCAGCAGTCTCGGACAGGGGAATGAGCAGTTCTTC,CASSLGQGNEQFF
TRBV21-1,14,.,TRBJ2-1,.,TGTGCCAGCCCCGGACTAGCGGGGGGTAATGAGCAGTTCTTC,CASPGLAGGNEQFF
TRBV19,14,many,TRBJ1-2,.,TGTGCCAGTATCGGAGGGTCGGCTAACTATGGCTACACCTTC,CASIGGSANYGYTF
TRBV7-2,14,.,TRBJ1-2,.,TGTGCCAGCAGCTTAGGAGGGACACTCGGTGGCTACACCTTC,CASSLGGTLGGYTF
TRBV2,15,.,TRBJ2-2,.,TGTGCCAGCAGTGGGACTGGTAATGTAGCCGGGGAGCTGTTTTTT,CASSGTGNVAGELFF
TRBV4-1,14,.,TRBJ1-4,.,TGCGCCAGCAGCCAAGTTTCGGGGAATGAAAAACTGTTTTTT,CASSQVSGNEKLFF
TRBV27,15,.,TRBJ2-7,TRBD1,TGTGCCAGCAGTGTAAAGAGACAGGGGCGCTACGAGCAGTACTTC,CASSVKRQGRYEQYF
TRBV5-1,17,.,TRBJ2-7,TRBD1,TGCGCCAGCAGCTTTCCCCGGGGGACAGGGAACTCCTACGAGCAGTACTTC,CASSFPRGTGNSYEQYF
TRBV15,16,.,TRBJ1-2,.,TGTGCCACCAGCAGAGATTGGGGCAGACCTAACTATGGCTACACCTTC,CATSRDWGRPNYGYTF
TRBV18,11,.,TRBJ2-7,.,TGTGCCAGCTCACCGGGCCTCGAGCAGTACTTC,CASSPGLEQYF
TRBV27,14,.,TRBJ2-7,.,TGTGCCAGCAGCCGCGTCTCTGGGGCCGGAGAGCAGTACTTC,CASSRVSGAGEQYF
TRBV5-4,17,.,TRBJ1-2,.,TGTGCCAGCAGCTTGGGGTTGGGAGGGGCGCAGGTCTATGGCTACACCTTC,CASSLGLGGAQVYGYTF
TRBV6-2/TRBV6-3,14,.,TRBJ2-5,.,TGTGCCAGCAGTCCGACCGGGACTCAAGAGACCCAGTACTTC,CASSPTGTQETQYF
TRBV5-4,16,once,TRBJ2-5,TRBD2,TGTGCCAGCAGCAAGGGACTAGCGGGCACACAAGAGACCCAGTACTTC,CASSKGLAGTQETQYF
TRBV27,15,.,TRBJ2-1,TRBD1,TGTGCCAGCAGTTCCGGACAGGGGGGGGTCAATGAGCAGTTCTTC,CASSSGQGGVNEQFF
TRBV28,14,.,TRBJ1-3,.,TGTGCCAGCAGTCGGGGGAACTCTGGAAACACCATATATTTT,CASSRGNSGNTIYF
TRBV6-5,13,.,TRBJ2-1,.,TGTGCCAGCAGAGGACAGATATACAATGAGCAGTTCTTC,CASRGQIYNEQFF
TRBV4-1,17,.,TRBJ1-4,.,TGCGCCAGCAGCCACTTCCTAAGGACTCCAACTAATGAAAAACTGTTTTTT,CASSHFLRTPTNEKLFF
TRBV28,15,.,TRBJ1-6,TRBD1,TGTGCCAGCAGCCCACGCGGGACAGGGGGATCACCCCTCCACTTT,CASSPRGTGGSPLHF
TRBV3-1/TRBV3-2,16,.,TRBJ1-3,.,TGTGCCAGCAGCCTCAAAACCGGCGGGTCTGGAAACACCATATATTTT,CASSLKTGGSGNTIYF
TRBV6-5,14,.,TRBJ1-1,.,TGTGCCAGCAGTATTTACAGCATGAACACTGAAGCTTTCTTT,CASSIYSMNTEAFF
TRBV5-1,14,.,TRBJ1-1,TRBD1,TGCGCCAGCACCTTGACAGGGTCGGGCACTGAAGCTTTCTTT,CASTLTGSGTEAFF
TRBV28,15,.,TRBJ1-4,.,TGTGCCAGCAGTTCAAACAGGGTGGTACGTGAAAAACTGTTTTTT,CASSSNRVVREKLFF
TRBV6-5,16,.,TRBJ1-3,.,TGTGCCAGCAGTTACAAGGCAGGGGCTTCTGGAAACACCATATATTTT,CASSYKAGASGNTIYF
TRBV28,17,.,TRBJ2-7,.,TGTGCCAGCAGTTCCAGTTCGGGTAAGGATAGCTCCTACGAGCAGTACTTC,CASSSSSGKDSSYEQYF
TRBV7-2,16,.,TRBJ1-2,.,TGTGCCAGCAGCTTATCGGGGGGCGAAACTAACTATGGCTACACCTTC,CASSLSGGETNYGYTF